The present entry profiles one T cell receptor (beta chain) with its context. Its specificity is unknown. This specimen comes from a study of beta chain features in type 1 diabetes. The trim removed 0 bases at V and 8 bases at J, leaving 3 bases unmatched. The CDR3 length is 14 residues. CDR1 is SEHNR and CDR2 is FQNEAQ in the germline V gene (reference sequence). The investigators reverse transcribed all of the isolated RNA, so they sequenced expressed TCRB transcripts. Stem cell-like memory T cell samples were sequenced, and they averaged about 940,000 reads. Produced via immunoSEQ multiplex PCR; TCRdb's table is partial and in-frame only. The sample has tens of thousands of clones, roughly 30% seen once. General study results and limits: Type 1 diabetes patients had fewer VDJ junction insertions and more deletions. A closer apparent resemblance between naive, central memory and Treg TCRB repertoires was seen in patients than in healthy donors. When Type 1 diabetes patients were examined, their TCRB CDR3s proved moderately but significantly shorter in all four CD4+ subsets.

The source material was stem cell memory CD4+ T cells from blood. The TCR was taken from a woman under 30 in good health. The rearrangement links TRBV7-9 to TRBJ2-3; TRBD1 matches at 9 bases. The DNA of the CDR3 is TGTGCCAGCAGCTTAGCCGGGACAGGGTTTACGCAGTATTTT. Its protein is CASSLAGTGFTQYF.